These 29 T cell receptor beta chains originate from one sample sequenced in a study of cytomegalovirus exposure and HLA in healthy donors listed by TCRdb under 2017. The library came from the immunoSEQ multiplex PCR assay. TCRdb's version of the immuneACCESS table is confined to in-frame rearrangements and falls short of the full clone set. An unresolved V gene accounts for under half of the shortfall where checked; the remainder is of unknown origin. This sample gives fewer than 250,000 clones in total; roughly 88% of them show up just once. In total, the top ten clones hold about 14% of the sample. The sample was PBMCs. These receptors were obtained from a woman in her twenties or thirties in good health and CMV-seropositive.

This clone was counted between two and nine times. The CDR3 DNA follows: TGTGCCAGCAGTTTAGGACAGGGGCCCTACGAGCAGTACTTC. Translation gives CASSLGQGPYEQYF. The V call is TRBV27, the J call TRBJ2-7, with TRBD1 matching over 9 bases. The CDR3 sequence is 14 residues long. V was pared by 2 bases and J by 2 bases, with 1 base of the junction left unmatched. Germline-derived CDR1 and CDR2 are MNHEY and SMNVEV (reference sequence).

The V and J genes are TRBV27 and TRBJ2-2; possible D gene TRBD1, 6 bases. V lost 6 bases and J lost 6, with 11 bases in between. This CDR3 region has 13 residues. Per the germline V gene, CDR1 is MNHEY and CDR2 is SMNVEV (reference sequence). CDR3 nucleotides: TGTGCCAGCAGACATACAGGGTCCGGGGAGCTGTTTTTT. Protein sequence: CASRHTGSGELFF.

A remark on this clone: Different DNA sequences within this sample yield the same CDR3. CDR3 in DNA: TGTGCCAGCAGCTTAAGGACTAGCGGGAGCTACGAGCAGTACTTC. This translates into CASSLRTSGSYEQYF. The chain combines TRBV7-2 with TRBJ2-7, with TRBD2 matching over 13 bases. There are 15 residues in the CDR3. Germline V lookup: CDR1 SGHTA, CDR2 FQGNSA. The V segment lost 2 bases and the J segment 3 bases; nucleotides outside the gene matches: 1. Full variable domain (missing parts from reference TRBV7-2 and TRBJ2-7): GAGVSQSPSNKVTEKGKDVELRCDPISGHTALYWYRQSLGQGLEFLIYFQGNSAPDKSGLPSDRFSAERTGGSVSTLTIQRTQQEDSAVYLCASSLRTSGSYEQYFGPGTRLTVT.

The chain links TRBV7-9 to TRBJ2-1; no firm D call. Looked up from germline, CDR1 is SEHNR and CDR2 is FQNEAQ (reference sequence). V was cut by 6 bases and J by 3 bases, with 6 bases left in between. CDR3 length: 12 residues. The CDR3 loop is CASRGDYNEQFF. The CDR3 region has the DNA TGTGCCAGCAGGGGCGACTACAATGAGCAGTTCTTC.

The chain uses TRBV30 and TRBJ2-5; D is perhaps TRBD2 (6 bases). The germline V gene has CDR1 GTSNPN and CDR2 SVGIG (reference sequence). There are 11 residues in the CDR3. Trimming shortened V by 6 bases and J by 2 bases, and 7 bases separated the two germline ends. CDR3 region: CACGGQETQYF. The DNA for the CDR3 is TGTGCCTGCGGGGGACAAGAGACCCAGTACTTC.

The chain couples TRBV29-1 to TRBJ1-5; D gene unclear. This CDR3 comprises 12 residues. V was trimmed by 5 bases and J by 3 bases, leaving 8 bases between them. From germline, CDR1 is SQVTM and CDR2 ANQGSEA. CDR3 region: CSVRSVNQPQHF. For the CDR3, the DNA is TGCAGCGTTCGTAGCGTCAATCAGCCCCAGCATTTT. Full variable domain (remainder filled in from reference TRBV29-1 and TRBJ1-5): SAVISQKPSRDICQRGTSLTIQCQVDSQVTMMFWYRQQPGQSLTLIATANQGSEATYESGFVIDKFPISRPNLTFSTLTVSNMSPEDSSIYLCSVRSVNQPQHFGDGTRLSIL.

The rearrangement links TRBV28 to TRBJ2-2, with D possibly called TRBD1 or TRBD2 (5 bases each). This CDR3 spans 13 amino acids. In germline, CDR1 is MDHEN, CDR2 SYDVKM. The germline V and J ends were trimmed by 6 bases and 7 bases, with 12 bases remaining between them. The CDR3 reads CASSPVRGGELFF. The CDR3 DNA follows: TGTGCCAGCAGCCCTGTGAGGGGCGGGGAGCTGTTTTTT.

The chain joins TRBV5-4 to TRBJ2-3, with 8 bases lining up with TRBD2. Germline CDR1 is SGHNT and CDR2 is YYREEE (reference sequence). V was clipped by 5 bases and J by 6 bases; unmatched bases: 11. The CDR3 contains 15 residues. CDR3 nucleotides: TGTGCCAGCAGGGGTCCTAGCGGGTGGGCCGATACGCAGTATTTT. Translated: CASRGPSGWADTQYF.

The gene calls are TRBV9 and TRBJ1-5; D remains ambiguous. CDR1 and CDR2 (germline): SGDLS, YYNGEE. CDR3 length equals 11 residues. Trimming removed 7 bases at V and 0 bases at J, with 2 bases between. The CDR3 is CASGSNQPQHF. The CDR3 DNA reads as TGTGCCAGCGGTAGCAATCAGCCCCAGCATTTT.

This rearrangement joins TRBV10-2 to TRBJ1-5; D is undetermined. The germline V gene has CDR1 WSHSY and CDR2 SAAADI. This CDR3 has 13 amino acids. V was clipped by 4 bases and J by 1 base, with 5 bases between them. CDR3 in amino acids: CASSVVSNQPQHF. The CDR3 bases are TGCGCCAGCAGTGTTGTCAGCAATCAGCCCCAGCATTTT.

DNA of the CDR3: TGTGCCAGCAGTTACTCTGGACAGGACTCCTACGAGCAGTACTTC. It is translated as CASSYSGQDSYEQYF. The J gene is TRBJ2-7, the V gene TRBV6-5; 7 bases match TRBD1. The germline V gene encodes CDR1 MNHEY and CDR2 SVGAGI. The J segment lost 0 bases and the V segment lost 0 bases, leaving 2 bases of the junction unmatched. CDR3 size: 15 residues.

The chain couples TRBV6-6 to TRBJ2-1, with 8 nucleotides matching TRBD2. Germline V gene data show CDR1 as MNHNY and CDR2 as SVGAGI (reference sequence). The junction had 7 bases not matched to a gene; V was cut back by 4 bases and J by 5 bases. The CDR3 sequence is 15 residues long. The CDR3 DNA reads TGTGCCAGCAGTTCCCGGGGTAGCGGGGACAATGAGCAGTTCTTC. The encoded protein is CASSSRGSGDNEQFF.

The chain has TRBV28 and TRBJ1-4, with a weak D call TRBD1 (6 bases). Germline V CDR1 and CDR2: MDHEN, SYDVKM. The CDR3 length is 13 residues. V lost 8 bases and J lost 4, with 11 bases in between. The CDR3 DNA sequence: TGTGCCAGCTGGGGGCAGAATAATGAAAAACTGTTTTTT. This gives the protein CASWGQNNEKLFF.

The CDR3: CASSQPFTRARGEKLFF. CDR3 bases: TGCGCCAGCAGCCAACCCTTCACGAGGGCTAGAGGTGAAAAACTGTTTTTT. V is TRBV4-1 and J is TRBJ1-4, with D unresolved. Trimming removed 2 bases at V and 7 bases at J, with 20 bases between. The CDR3 sequence is 17 residues long. Germline V gene data show CDR1 as MGHRA and CDR2 as YSYEKL.

This sequence joins TRBV11-3 and TRBJ2-1; D unclear. CDR3 size: 15 residues. Germline V gives CDR1 SGHNT, CDR2 YENEEA. Trimming took 4 bases from V and 4 from J, leaving 14 bases between them. CDR3 residues: CASSSPTPRYNEQFF. Here the CDR3 DNA reads TGTGCCAGCAGCTCGCCGACCCCTAGATACAATGAGCAGTTCTTC.

V is TRBV5-6 and J is TRBJ1-2; TRBD1 matches 11 bases. The length of the CDR3 is 15 residues. Germline values: CDR1 SGHDT, CDR2 YYEEEE. Unmatched junction bases numbered 7, after V lost 5 bases and J lost 4 bases. CDR3 sequence reads: CASSQDRGLSYGYTF. Here the CDR3 DNA reads TGTGCCAGCAGTCAGGACAGGGGGCTCTCCTATGGCTACACCTTC.

This clone turned up a few times. The V gene is TRBV15, the J gene TRBJ1-1; D remains ambiguous. The CDR3 has 16 residues. Germline V CDR1 and CDR2: LNHNV, YYDKDF (reference sequence). Trimming removed 0 bases at V and 1 base at J, with 12 bases between. The CDR3 region has the DNA TGTGCCACCAGCAGAGAATCGGTAAACTCGAACACTGAAGCTTTCTTT. Encoded protein: CATSRESVNSNTEAFF.

The rearrangement uses TRBV7-2 and TRBJ2-1; TRBD2 matches 13 bases. V lost 4 bases and J lost 4; bases outside the gene matches: 1. The length of the CDR3 is 15 residues. Germline V gene data show CDR1 as SGHTA and CDR2 as FQGNSA. CDR3 sequence (DNA): TGTGCCAGCAGCTCGGGACTAGCGGGATACAATGAGCAGTTCTTC. Protein: CASSSGLAGYNEQFF.

The gene calls are TRBV7-2 and TRBJ2-3, with 8 bases aligning to TRBD2. V lost 3 bases, J lost 4 bases, and 15 bases stayed unmatched. The CDR3 has 18 amino acids. The germline gives CDR1 SGHTA, CDR2 FQGNSA. Written as DNA, the CDR3 is TGTGCCAGCAGCTTTCCTTTGGAAAGCGGGAGTTGGTCAGATACGCAGTATTTT. Its translation is CASSFPLESGSWSDTQYF. Drawing the rest from reference TRBV7-2 and TRBJ2-3, the complete variable domain is GAGVSQSPSNKVTEKGKDVELRCDPISGHTALYWYRQSLGQGLEFLIYFQGNSAPDKSGLPSDRFSAERTGGSVSTLTIQRTQQEDSAVYLCASSFPLESGSWSDTQYFGPGTRLTVL.

This sequence joins TRBV5-4 and TRBJ1-1; D gene unclear. Germline CDR1 is SGHNT and CDR2 is YYREEE (reference sequence). V lost 4 bases, J lost 2 bases, and 6 bases lay in between. The CDR3 is 12 residues long. The CDR3 sequence is CASSLLNTEAFF. The CDR3 region has the DNA TGTGCCAGCAGCCTGCTTAACACTGAAGCTTTCTTT.

The gene calls are TRBV5-1 and TRBJ2-2; D ambiguous. The CDR3 has 17 amino acids. The germline gives CDR1 SGHRS, CDR2 YFSETQ. Trimming left V 0 bases short and J 1 base short, with 13 bases between. CDR3: CASSLAARPQNTGELFF. The DNA of the CDR3 is TGCGCCAGCAGCTTGGCGGCGAGACCCCAGAACACCGGGGAGCTGTTTTTT.

The rearrangement links TRBV7-3 to TRBJ2-7; TRBD1 matches at 11 bases. The CDR3 extends over 20 amino acids. The germline gives CDR1 SGHTA, CDR2 FQGTGA. The junction had 18 bases not matched to a gene; V was cut back by 2 bases and J by 3 bases. Written as DNA, the CDR3 is TGTGCCAGCAGCTTATCGAGGGAATGGGGACAGGGGGTGTTTTACTACGAGCAGTACTTC. This encodes CASSLSREWGQGVFYYEQYF.

This chain links TRBV11-3 with TRBJ2-7, with TRBD2 matching over 8 bases. Unmatched junction bases numbered 7, after V lost 5 bases and J lost 7 bases. The germline CDR1 and CDR2 sequences are SGHNT and YENEEA. The length of the CDR3 is 13 residues. CDR3 nucleotide sequence: TGTGCCAGCAGCGATCTCGGACTAGCAGAGCAGTACTTC. As protein: CASSDLGLAEQYF.

The chain recombines TRBV28 with TRBJ2-5; possibly TRBD1 or TRBD2 for D (5 bases each). V dropped 8 bases and J dropped 0 bases, with 16 bases sitting between them. Germline V gene lookup returns CDR1 MDHEN and CDR2 SYDVKM. CDR3 length: 15 amino acids. Written as DNA, the CDR3 is TGTGCCAGCGGTGGTGAGGGGTACTACCAAGAGACCCAGTACTTC. Translating gives CASGGEGYYQETQYF.

The chain recombines TRBV9 with TRBJ1-1; D ambiguous. The CDR3 sequence is 14 residues long. Deletions cut 4 bases from V and 3 bases from J, with 13 bases between. Per germline, CDR1 SGDLS and CDR2 YYNGEE. CDR3 bases: TGTGCCAGCAGCCCAAGCCCCGGTTACACTGAAGCTTTCTTT. Its protein product is CASSPSPGYTEAFF.

The chain has TRBV30 and TRBJ1-4; 10 bases fit TRBD1. CDR3 size: 15 residues. CDR1 is GTSNPN, CDR2 SVGIG, per germline (reference sequence). The V gene end was trimmed by 2 bases and the J gene end by 7 bases; junction bases not matched to a gene: 7. Here the CDR3 DNA reads TGTGCCTGGAGTTCTGGGGGACAGGGGAGTGAAAAACTGTTTTTT. Translation: CAWSSGGQGSEKLFF.

In the case of this clone: At one end, the junction sequence differs from germline, possibly due to a read error. This chain joins TRBV5-1 and TRBJ1-1; D is ambiguous. CDR1 is SGHRS and CDR2 is YFSETQ in the germline V gene. The CDR3 length is 16 residues. CDR3 residues: CASSLGLSGRNAEAFF. CDR3 DNA: TGCGCCAGCAGCTTGGGATTGTCCGGTCGGAACGCTGAAGCTTTCTTT.

CDR3 DNA sequence: TGTGCCAGCAGCGTAGGCGGGGAAGTTGAGCAGTTCTTC. Amino acids: CASSVGGEVEQFF. The chain has TRBV9 and TRBJ2-1; D might be TRBD2 (6 bases). With 0 bases removed from V and 9 bases from J, the gap between germline ends came to 10 bases. Germline-derived CDR1 and CDR2 are SGDLS and YYNGEE. The length of the CDR3 is 13 residues. Looking up the rest from reference TRBV9 and TRBJ2-1 gives the full variable domain: DSGVTQTPKHLITATGQRVTLRCSPRSGDLSVYWYQQSLDQGLQFLIQYYNGEERAKGNILERFSAQQFPDLHSELNLSSLELGDSALYFCASSVGGEVEQFFGPGTRLTVL.

This clone showed up just a few times. V usage is TRBV28 and J usage is TRBJ1-2; D remains ambiguous. CDR1 is MDHEN and CDR2 is SYDVKM in the germline V gene. V was pared by 4 bases and J by 6 bases, with 21 bases between. The CDR3 length is 16 residues. The CDR3 nucleotides read TGTGCCAGCAGTTCTAACTCGGACGGGTATGGGGATGGCTACACCTTC. Translation gives CASSSNSDGYGDGYTF.